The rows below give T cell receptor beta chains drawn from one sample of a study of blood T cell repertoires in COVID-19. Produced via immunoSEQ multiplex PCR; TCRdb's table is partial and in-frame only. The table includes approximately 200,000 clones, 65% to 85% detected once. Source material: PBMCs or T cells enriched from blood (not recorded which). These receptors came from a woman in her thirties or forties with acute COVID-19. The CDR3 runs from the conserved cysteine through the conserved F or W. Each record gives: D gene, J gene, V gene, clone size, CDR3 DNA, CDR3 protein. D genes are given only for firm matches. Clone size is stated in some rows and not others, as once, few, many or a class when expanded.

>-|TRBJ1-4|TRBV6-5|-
TGTGCCACCTCGCCCAGGATGGGTGAAAAACTGTTTTTT
CATSPRMGEKLFF
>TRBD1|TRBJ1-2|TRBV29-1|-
TGCAGCGTCTACAGGGGGGGAGGCTACACCTTC
CSVYRGGGYTF
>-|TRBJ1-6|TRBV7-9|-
TGTGCCAGCACCAACAGGGCCGATAATTCACCCCTCCACTTT
CASTNRADNSPLHF
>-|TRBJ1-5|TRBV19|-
TGTGCCAGTAGTAAGCTCAATCAGCCCCAGCATTTT
CASSKLNQPQHF
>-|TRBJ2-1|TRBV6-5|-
TGTGCCAGCATGGGTATGGGGCGGCCAAATGAGCAGTTCTTC
CASMGMGRPNEQFF
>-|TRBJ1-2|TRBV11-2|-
TGTGCCAGCAGCTTCGGCGGCCCTTCGAGCTACACCTTC
CASSFGGPSSYTF
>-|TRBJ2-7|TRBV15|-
TGTGCCACCAGCAGAACAGGTTCCTACGAGCAGTACTTC
CATSRTGSYEQYF
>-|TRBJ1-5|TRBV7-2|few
TGTGCCAGCAGCTTAACAGGGAGAAGGCAGCCCCAGCATTTT
CASSLTGRRQPQHF
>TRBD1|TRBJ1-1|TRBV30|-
TGTGCCTGGAGTGTCGGGACAGGGGTGACTGAAGCTTTCTTT
CAWSVGTGVTEAFF
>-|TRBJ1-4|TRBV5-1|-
TGCGCCAGCAGCTTGGATGTGACAGAATCTGAAAAACTGTTTTTT
CASSLDVTESEKLFF
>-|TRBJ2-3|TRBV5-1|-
TGCGCCAGCAGCTTGGGGTGGACAGTCACAGATACGCAGTATTTT
CASSLGWTVTDTQYF
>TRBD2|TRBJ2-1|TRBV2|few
TGTGCCAGCAGTGGACTAGCGGGAGGGCCGAATGAGCAGTTCTTC
CASSGLAGGPNEQFF
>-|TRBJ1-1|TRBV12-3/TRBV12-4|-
TGTGCCAGCAGTTTGAACGGAGGCACTGAAGCTTTCTTT
CASSLNGGTEAFF
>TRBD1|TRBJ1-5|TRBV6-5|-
TGTGCCAGCAGGGGACAGCTAAATCAGCCCCAGCATTTT
CASRGQLNQPQHF
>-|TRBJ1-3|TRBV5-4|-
TGTGCCAGCAGCTCCCCCCGGGGGTCAGGAAACACCATATATTTT
CASSSPRGSGNTIYF
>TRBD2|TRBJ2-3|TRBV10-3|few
TGTGCCATCAGAAAAGGACTAGCGGGGGCGGATACGCAGTATTTT
CAIRKGLAGADTQYF
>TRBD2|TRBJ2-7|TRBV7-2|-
TGTGCCAGCAGCTCTCGGGGGACTAGCGGGTCCTACGAGCAGTACTTC
CASSSRGTSGSYEQYF
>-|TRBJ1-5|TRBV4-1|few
TGCGCCAGCAGCCAAGAGTCGACAGGAGATCAGCCCCAGCATTTT
CASSQESTGDQPQHF
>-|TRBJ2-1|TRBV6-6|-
TGTGCCAGCAGTTACACTAGGAGGGATGAGCAGTTCTTC
CASSYTRRDEQFF
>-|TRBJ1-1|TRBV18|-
TGTGCCAGCTCACCGTCCTACGGGGGGCACACTGAAGCTTTCTTT
CASSPSYGGHTEAFF
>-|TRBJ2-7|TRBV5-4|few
TGTGCCATCACCTCCAGGGGGGAACGAGAGTACGAGCAGTACTTC
CAITSRGEREYEQYF
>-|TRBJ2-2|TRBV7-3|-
TGTGCCAGCTCCTCCGGGGGGAACACCGGGGAGCTGTTTTTT
CASSSGGNTGELFF
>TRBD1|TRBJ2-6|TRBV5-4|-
TGTGCCAGCAGCTTGGGGGGGACAGGGGTTGGGGCCAACGTCCTGACTTTC
CASSLGGTGVGANVLTF
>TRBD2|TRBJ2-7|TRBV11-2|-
TGTGCCAGCAGCCGGACGACTAGCGGGGGCCTTATTTCCTACGAGCAGTACTTC
CASSRTTSGGLISYEQYF
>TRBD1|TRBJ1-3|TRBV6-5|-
TGTGCCAGCAGTTACGAGGGGGCAAACACCATATATTTT
CASSYEGANTIYF
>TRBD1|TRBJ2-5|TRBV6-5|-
TGTGCCAGCAGGATGACAGGGCGGGAGACCCAGTACTTC
CASRMTGRETQYF
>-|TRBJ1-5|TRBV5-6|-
TGTGCCAGCAGCTTAAGGGGGTCGGGCTTCGGTCAGCCCCAGCATTTT
CASSLRGSGFGQPQHF
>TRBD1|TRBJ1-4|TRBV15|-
TGTGCCACCAGCAGGGACAGGGGGCTTGGCGAAAAACTGTTTTTT
CATSRDRGLGEKLFF
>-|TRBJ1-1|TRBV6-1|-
TGTGCCAGCAGTGAAGTGTGGGGGGTAGACACTGAAGCTTTCTTT
CASSEVWGVDTEAFF
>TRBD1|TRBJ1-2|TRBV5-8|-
TGTGCCAGCAGCTTGGTGAAGGACAGGGGGCGAGGCTACACCTTC
CASSLVKDRGRGYTF
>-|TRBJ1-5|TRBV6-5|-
TGTGCCAGCAGCGGGGACACGAGCTATCAGCCCCAGCATTTT
CASSGDTSYQPQHF
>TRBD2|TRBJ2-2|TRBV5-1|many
TGCGCCAGCAGCCCCTCCGGGACTATGAACACCGGGGAGCTGTTTTTT
CASSPSGTMNTGELFF
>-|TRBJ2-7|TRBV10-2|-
TGCGCCAGCAGTATTAGTCCGGGACCCATCTCGGAGGGAGAGCAGTACTTC
CASSISPGPISEGEQYF
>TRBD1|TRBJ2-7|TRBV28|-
TGTGCCAGCGACACAGCCGGGACAGGGGGCGAGCAGTACTTC
CASDTAGTGGEQYF
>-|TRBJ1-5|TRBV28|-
TGTGCCAGCAGCCAAAACAGGGTGGGTCAGCCCCAGCATTTT
CASSQNRVGQPQHF
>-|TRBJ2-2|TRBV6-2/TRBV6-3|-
TGTGCCAGCAGCCGGGCGGGACAGTCCACCGGGGAGCTGTTTTTT
CASSRAGQSTGELFF
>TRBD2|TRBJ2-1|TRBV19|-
TGTGCCAGTTCTGGTCTAGCGGGCAGCTCCTACAATGAGCAGTTCTTC
CASSGLAGSSYNEQFF
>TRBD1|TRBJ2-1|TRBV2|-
TGTGCCAGCAGTGAAGGAGTTACAGGGGCCAATGAGCAGTTCTTC
CASSEGVTGANEQFF
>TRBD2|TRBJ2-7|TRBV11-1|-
TGTGCCAGCAGCTTAGGGACTAGCGGGAGCTACGAGCAGTACTTC
CASSLGTSGSYEQYF
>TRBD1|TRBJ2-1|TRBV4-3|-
TGCGCCAGCAGCCAGTCACCGGGACAGGCGATCGATGAGCAGTTCTTC
CASSQSPGQAIDEQFF
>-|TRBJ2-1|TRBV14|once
TGTGCCAGCAGCCAATTCGGTTCCAATGAGCAGTTCTTC
CASSQFGSNEQFF
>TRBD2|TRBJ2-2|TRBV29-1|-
TGCAGCGTGGGGGTAGCGGGGAACACCGGGGAGCTGTTTTTT
CSVGVAGNTGELFF
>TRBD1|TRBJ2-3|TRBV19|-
TGTGCCAGTAGTATAGGGGGGACAGGGTCCGATACGCAGTATTTT
CASSIGGTGSDTQYF
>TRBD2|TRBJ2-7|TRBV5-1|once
TGCGCCAGCAGCTCCGGGGCTAGCGGGAGGACCTACGAGCAGTACTTC
CASSSGASGRTYEQYF
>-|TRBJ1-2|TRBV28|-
TGTGCCAGCAGCTACGACGGGCGGGAAGGCTACACCTTC
CASSYDGREGYTF
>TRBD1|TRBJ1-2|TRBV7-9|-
TGTGCCAGCAGCTTAGTCTTAGGGGGCCGGGATGGCTACACCTTC
CASSLVLGGRDGYTF
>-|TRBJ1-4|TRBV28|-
TGTGCCAGCAGTTTTGATCAAGGGGGATATGAAAAACTGTTTTTT
CASSFDQGGYEKLFF
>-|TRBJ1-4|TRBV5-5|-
TGTGCCAGCAGCTTGGATGCCAGGGGAACTAATGAAAAACTGTTTTTT
CASSLDARGTNEKLFF
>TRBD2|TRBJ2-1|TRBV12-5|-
TGTGCTAGTGGTGACGGGACTAAAGAAGGTGAGCAGTTCTTC
CASGDGTKEGEQFF
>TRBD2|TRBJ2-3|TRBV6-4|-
TGTGCCAGCAGTGCGCTAGCGGGGGGGCGGGATACGCAGTATTTT
CASSALAGGRDTQYF
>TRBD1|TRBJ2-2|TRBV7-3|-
TGTGCCAGCAGCTCGGACAGGGGTGGCACCGGGGAGCTGTTTTTT
CASSSDRGGTGELFF
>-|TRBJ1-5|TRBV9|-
TGTGCCAGCAGCGGCCGTGGGGCCAATCAGCCCCAGCATTTT
CASSGRGANQPQHF
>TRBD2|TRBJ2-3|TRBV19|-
TGTGCCAGTAGTACAATAGCGGGGGGGCGAGATACGCAGTATTTT
CASSTIAGGRDTQYF
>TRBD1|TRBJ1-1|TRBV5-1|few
TGCGCCAGCAGCTCAGGACAGGGTGGGACTGAAGCTTTCTTT
CASSSGQGGTEAFF
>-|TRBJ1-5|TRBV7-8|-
TGTGCCAGCAGCCCCACTTCGCAAAGGGGTAATCAGCCCCAGCATTTT
CASSPTSQRGNQPQHF
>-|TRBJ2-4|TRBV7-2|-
TGTGCCAGCAGCTTAGAGGGCGGACTAAACATTCAGTACTTC
CASSLEGGLNIQYF
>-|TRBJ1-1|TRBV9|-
TGTGCCAGCAGCGCGCAGGGGCCGATGACTGAAGCTTTCTTT
CASSAQGPMTEAFF
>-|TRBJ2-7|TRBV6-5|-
TGTGCCAGCGGGGGACACTCCTACGAGCAGTACTTC
CASGGHSYEQYF
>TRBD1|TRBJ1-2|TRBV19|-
TGTGCCACTACGGGACAGATAAACGATGGCTACACCTTC
CATTGQINDGYTF
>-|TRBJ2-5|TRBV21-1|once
TGTGCCAGCAGCAAACTAGCGGGAATCACGATCGGGGAGACCCAGTACTTC
CASSKLAGITIGETQYF